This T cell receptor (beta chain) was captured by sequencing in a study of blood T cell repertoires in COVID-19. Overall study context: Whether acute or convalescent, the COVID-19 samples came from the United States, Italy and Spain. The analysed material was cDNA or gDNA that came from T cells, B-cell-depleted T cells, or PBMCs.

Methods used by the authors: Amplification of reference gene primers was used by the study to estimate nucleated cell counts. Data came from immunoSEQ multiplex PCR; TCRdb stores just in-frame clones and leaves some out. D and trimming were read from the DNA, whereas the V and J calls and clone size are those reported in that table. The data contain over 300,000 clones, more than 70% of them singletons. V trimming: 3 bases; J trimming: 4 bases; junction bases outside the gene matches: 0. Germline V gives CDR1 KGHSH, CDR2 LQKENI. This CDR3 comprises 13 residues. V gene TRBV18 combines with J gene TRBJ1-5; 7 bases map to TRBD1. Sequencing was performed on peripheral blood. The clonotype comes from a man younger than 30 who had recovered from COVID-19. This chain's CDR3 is CASSPGQNQPQHF. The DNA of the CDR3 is TGTGCCAGCTCACCGGGACAGAATCAGCCCCAGCATTTT.